This TCR beta chain was obtained from a study of blood T cell repertoires in COVID-19. Study-wide background: Material from acute and convalescent COVID-19 was sourced from the United States, Italy and Spain.

The germline V gene encodes CDR1 LNHDA and CDR2 SQIVND (reference sequence). CDR3 size: 14 residues. The ends were cut back, 3 bases at V and 4 bases at J, with 12 bases in the middle. This clone occurred once. Libraries were prepared by immunoSEQ multiplex PCR; TCRdb keeps only in-frame clonotypes and omits some of them. The sample consists of more than 110,000 clones, approximately 90% of them appearing once. The chain joins TRBV19 to TRBJ1-1; tentatively, D is TRBD1 (6 bases). This clonotype originated in an elderly woman with acute or convalescent COVID-19. The sequencing input was peripheral blood. Here the CDR3 reads CASSIGQGITEAFF. The CDR3 coding sequence is TGTGCCAGTAGTATTGGGCAGGGGATCACTGAAGCTTTCTTT.